The 27 T cell receptor beta chains below were found in one sample sequenced in a study of CD8+ T cells in alopecia areata (dated by TCRdb to about 2018). The library was made by the immunoSEQ multiplex PCR assay. RNA was extracted from all samples and reverse transcribed into cDNA, which served as template for TCR sequencing. TCRdb took over this immuneACCESS table, retaining in-frame rearrangements with V and J assigned. Such tables are incomplete; in checked studies, under half of the missing clones stem from an unresolved V gene, and the remainder is unexplained. This sample is represented by some 98,000 clones; 50% to 75% of them were singletons. Clones ranked in the top ten supply 15% of the sample. The meaning of the sample's time point label: 4 weeks on oral tofacitinib. The treatment or condition label, read with the paper, signifies: oral pan-JAK inhibitor, 5-10 mg twice daily. Sample: CD8+ T cells sorted from blood, taken at week 4, from a patient treated with tofacitinib. These receptors were taken from a human donor with alopecia areata.

V usage is TRBV6-1 and J usage is TRBJ1-1; D possibly corresponds to TRBD1 (5 bases). Germline V CDR1 and CDR2: MNHNS, SASEGT. The CDR3 loop spans 13 amino acids. Trimming removed 8 bases at V and 3 bases at J, with 13 bases between. In DNA form, the CDR3 reads TGTGCCAGCCCAGGGTTATCTGACACTGAAGCTTTCTTT. Its translation: CASPGLSDTEAFF.

This chain links TRBV7-9 with TRBJ1-5; D remains ambiguous. This CDR3 spans 14 amino acids. Trimming pared 3 bases from V and 1 base from J, leaving 7 bases between. Germline V CDR1 and CDR2: SEHNR, FQNEAQ (reference sequence). The CDR3 sequence is CASSFESSNQPQHF. CDR3 coding DNA: TGTGCCAGCAGCTTTGAGTCGAGCAATCAGCCCCAGCATTTT. Using reference TRBV7-9 and TRBJ1-5 for the parts outside the CDR3, the full variable domain is DTGVSQNPRHKITKRGQNVTFRCDPISEHNRLYWYRQTLGQGPEFLTYFQNEAQLEKSRLLSDRFSAERPKGSFSTLEIQRTEQGDSAMYLCASSFESSNQPQHFGDGTRLSIL.

The chain links TRBV7-8 to TRBJ2-3, with 7 bases matching TRBD2. Looked up from germline, CDR1 is SGHVS and CDR2 is FQNEAQ. The ends lost 5 bases at V and 3 bases at J; junction bases unmatched: 2. The CDR3 totals 13 residues. CDR3 DNA sequence: TGTGCCAGCAGCCAGGGACTAACAGATACGCAGTATTTT. It specifies CASSQGLTDTQYF.

The genes are TRBV19 and TRBJ1-1, with a weak D call TRBD1 (6 bases). The V gene's germline CDR1 is LNHDA and CDR2 SQIVND (reference sequence). The CDR3 is 16 amino acids. Trimming removed 9 bases at V and 0 bases at J, with 20 bases between. The CDR3 region is CASLPRTELMNTEAFF. For the CDR3, the DNA is TGTGCCAGCCTACCAAGGACAGAACTTATGAACACTGAAGCTTTCTTT.

The chain recombines TRBV19 with TRBJ1-5, with D unresolved. This CDR3 spans 12 amino acids. V was cut by 8 bases and J by 6 bases, with 11 bases left in between. Germline CDR1 and CDR2: LNHDA and SQIVND (reference sequence). CDR3 sequence (DNA): TGTGCCAGTTCGGCCTACAGTCAGCCCCAGCATTTT. It is translated as CASSAYSQPQHF.

The genes are TRBV15 and TRBJ2-2; D is possibly TRBD2 (5 bases). V lost 0 bases and J lost 0, with 11 bases in between. In germline, CDR1 is LNHNV, CDR2 YYDKDF (reference sequence). The CDR3 loop spans 17 amino acids. The CDR3 region is CATSRERVQANTGELFF. The CDR3, as DNA: TGTGCCACCAGCAGAGAGAGGGTACAAGCGAACACCGGGGAGCTGTTTTTT. The complete variable domain, with remaining parts taken from reference TRBV15 and TRBJ2-2, reads DAMVIQNPRYQVTQFGKPVTLSCSQTLNHNVMYWYQQKSSQAPKLLFHYYDKDFNNEADTPDNFQSRRPNTSFCFLDIRSPGLGDTAMYLCATSRERVQANTGELFFGEGSRLTVL.

The V gene is TRBV2, the J gene TRBJ2-7; 12 bases are shared with TRBD2. Germline V CDR1 and CDR2: SNHLY, FYNNEI. This CDR3 comprises 14 residues. Losses at the gene ends were 5 bases for V and 9 bases for J; bases not matched to a gene: 8. CDR3 in DNA: TGTGCCAGCAGTCATGGGACTAGCGGGCGGCCGCAGTACTTC. Its translation: CASSHGTSGRPQYF.

The CDR3 loop is CASRHEASGRIETQYF. CDR3 DNA sequence: TGTGCCAGCAGGCACGAGGCTAGCGGGAGAATAGAGACCCAGTACTTC. The J gene is TRBJ2-5, the V gene TRBV6-6; 10 bases map to TRBD2. Germline V gene data show CDR1 as MNHNY and CDR2 as SVGAGI (reference sequence). V was pared by 6 bases and J by 4 bases, with 11 bases of the junction left unmatched. This CDR3 has 16 residues.

CDR3 protein: CAWSVGEGGTEAFF. CDR3 bases: TGTGCCTGGAGTGTAGGGGAAGGGGGCACTGAAGCTTTCTTT. The chain combines TRBV30 with TRBJ1-1; D might be TRBD1 (6 bases). There are 14 residues in the CDR3. V was cut by 0 bases and J by 4 bases, with 12 bases left in between. Germline CDR1 GTSNPN, CDR2 SVGIG (reference sequence).

The CDR3 nucleotides are TGCGCCAGCAGCCAGCGGGACGCGAGCTCCTACGAGCAGTACTTC. Its translation is CASSQRDASSYEQYF. The chain couples TRBV4-1 to TRBJ2-7, with D perhaps TRBD2 (6 bases). V was trimmed by 3 bases and J by 0 bases, leaving 12 bases between them. The CDR3 consists of 15 residues. In germline, CDR1 is MGHRA, CDR2 YSYEKL.

V is TRBV5-1 and J is TRBJ1-1; unclear D gene. The CDR3 runs to 16 residues. V lost 0 bases to trimming and J lost 1 base, with 13 bases between them. CDR1 is SGHRS, CDR2 YFSETQ, per germline. The CDR3 DNA sequence: TGCGCCAGCAGCTTGGTTCCGGGGAGTTCGAACACTGAAGCTTTCTTT. Its translation is CASSLVPGSSNTEAFF.

The rearrangement joins TRBV29-1 to TRBJ1-1; no firm D call. Germline V gene lookup returns CDR1 SQVTM and CDR2 ANQGSEA. CDR3 length equals 14 residues. The V end was cut by 6 bases, the J end by 0 bases, with 14 bases between. The CDR3 region is CSVALWGLNTEAFF. In nucleotides, the CDR3 is TGCAGCGTCGCACTCTGGGGTTTGAACACTGAAGCTTTCTTT.

The rearrangement uses TRBV29-1 and TRBJ2-1, with D perhaps matching TRBD1 (6 bases). The CDR3 spans 15 residues. The germline CDR1 and CDR2 sequences are SQVTM and ANQGSEA. Between the trimmed V and J ends, which lost 3 bases and 2 bases, there was a span of 14 bases. CDR3 region: CSVEFPGQTYNEQFF. CDR3 in DNA: TGCAGCGTTGAGTTCCCCGGACAGACCTACAATGAGCAGTTCTTC.

The rearrangement joins TRBV5-1 to TRBJ2-1; 11 nucleotides align to TRBD2. The CDR3 consists of 13 residues. CDR1 and CDR2 (germline): SGHRS, YFSETQ. The V and J ends lost 5 bases and 5 bases, in that order; junction bases with no gene match: 0. CDR3 DNA sequence: TGCGCCAGCAGACTAGCGGGAGACAATGAGCAGTTCTTC. Its translation: CASRLAGDNEQFF.

The J gene is TRBJ2-6, the V gene TRBV19, with 7 bases aligning to TRBD1. This CDR3 spans 16 amino acids. CDR1 is LNHDA and CDR2 is SQIVND in the germline V gene (reference sequence). Trimming removed 7 bases from V and 3 bases from J; junction bases left unmatched: 9. The CDR3 region is CASIPATGVGANVLTF. The CDR3 region has the DNA TGTGCCAGTATTCCAGCTACAGGGGTTGGGGCCAACGTCCTGACTTTC.

The chain combines TRBV29-1 with TRBJ2-7, with D possibly called TRBD1 or TRBD2 (5 bases each). V dropped 1 base and J dropped 3 bases, with 10 bases sitting between them. The germline V gene has CDR1 SQVTM and CDR2 ANQGSEA. The CDR3 extends over 13 amino acids. The CDR3 spells CSVEAVGDYEQYF. CDR3 nucleotides: TGCAGCGTTGAAGCTGTGGGGGACTACGAGCAGTACTTC.

A few counts support this clone. The chain links TRBV7-8 to TRBJ1-1; D gene uncertain. There are 16 residues in the CDR3. V gave up 2 bases and J gave up 2 bases, with 15 bases separating them. CDR1 SGHVS and CDR2 FQNEAQ come from the germline V gene. CDR3 residues: CASSLMLGRLNTEAFF. CDR3 DNA: TGTGCCAGCAGCTTAATGTTGGGAAGGCTAAACACTGAAGCTTTCTTT.

This clone appeared a few times. The chain has TRBV27 and TRBJ2-3; TRBD2 is a possible D gene (5 bases). With 2 bases removed from V and 5 bases from J, the gap between germline ends came to 8 bases. CDR1 is MNHEY and CDR2 is SMNVEV in the germline V gene (reference sequence). CDR3 length: 13 residues. Here the CDR3 DNA reads TGTGCCAGCAGTTTAATGGGAGTAGATACGCAGTATTTT. Translating it yields CASSLMGVDTQYF.

V usage is TRBV7-9 and J usage is TRBJ2-2, with 15 bases fitting TRBD2. This CDR3 has 19 residues. V shed 3 bases, J shed 7 bases, and the junction held 12 bases outside the gene matches. CDR1 SEHNR and CDR2 FQNEAQ come from the germline V gene (reference sequence). CDR3 sequence: CASSFAGTSGRLEDGELFF. The CDR3 DNA follows: TGTGCCAGCAGCTTCGCCGGGACTAGCGGGAGGCTTGAGGACGGGGAGCTGTTTTTT.

J is TRBJ2-5 and V is TRBV4-1; the D is unclear. V was clipped by 1 base and J by 1 base, with 4 bases between them. The CDR3 is 13 residues long. CDR1 and CDR2 (germline): MGHRA, YSYEKL. The CDR3: CASSQVPQETQYF. The CDR3 bases are TGCGCCAGCAGCCAAGTCCCCCAAGAGACCCAGTACTTC.

V usage is TRBV4-1 and J usage is TRBJ2-3, with 11 bases that match TRBD2. Germline-derived CDR1 and CDR2 are MGHRA and YSYEKL. The CDR3 runs to 17 residues. Unmatched junction bases numbered 7, after V lost 1 base and J lost 4 bases. Here the CDR3 DNA reads TGCGCCAGCAGCCAAGTACTGGTAGCGGGGGGGCCAGATACGCAGTATTTT. Its protein is CASSQVLVAGGPDTQYF.

The V call is TRBV29-1, the J call TRBJ1-2, with D unresolved. Germline V lookup: CDR1 SQVTM, CDR2 ANQGSEA. V lost 5 bases to trimming and J lost 5 bases, with 15 bases between them. The CDR3 totals 13 residues. The CDR3 nucleotides read TGCAGCGTTCTAGGCCTCCCACTGTATGGCTACACCTTC. Translation gives CSVLGLPLYGYTF.

The chain employs TRBV30 and TRBJ2-4; D might be TRBD1 (6 bases). The germline V gene encodes CDR1 GTSNPN and CDR2 SVGIG (reference sequence). V lost 4 bases to trimming and J lost 2 bases, with 12 bases between them. The CDR3 is 14 amino acids. The CDR3 is CAWTGQGTKNIQYF. The CDR3 nucleotides are TGTGCCTGGACCGGGCAGGGGACCAAAAACATTCAGTACTTC. Full variable domain (outside the CDR3, taken from reference TRBV30 and TRBJ2-4): SQTIHQWPATLVQPVGSPLSLECTVEGTSNPNLYWYRQAAGRGLQLLFYSVGIGQISSEVPQNLSASRPQDRQFILSSKKLLLSDSGFYLCAWTGQGTKNIQYFGAGTRLSVL.

The chain has TRBV6-5 and TRBJ1-2; 7 positions match TRBD1. CDR1 and CDR2 (germline): MNHEY, SVGAGI. This CDR3 is 13 amino acids long. With V trimmed by 5 bases and J by 4 bases, 4 bases remained unmatched. CDR3: CASSLGQSYGYTF. The CDR3, as DNA: TGTGCCAGCAGTCTGGGACAGAGCTATGGCTACACCTTC.

The rearrangement joins TRBV7-3 to TRBJ2-1, with D maybe TRBD1 (6 bases). Germline CDR1 and CDR2: SGHTA and FQGTGA. This CDR3 region has 13 residues. V lost 5 bases, J lost 4 bases, and 9 bases lay in between. The CDR3 protein is CASSLDSYNEQFF. CDR3 sequence (DNA): TGTGCCAGCAGCCTGGACAGTTACAATGAGCAGTTCTTC.

The chain is built from TRBV28 and TRBJ1-1, with D possibly matching TRBD1 (5 bases). Per germline, CDR1 MDHEN and CDR2 SYDVKM. CDR3 length: 16 residues. Trimming stripped 5 bases from V and 3 bases from J, with 19 bases between. Here the CDR3 reads CASSPFLGGRYTEAFF. CDR3 nucleotides: TGTGCCAGCAGTCCCTTCCTTGGGGGTCGGTACACTGAAGCTTTCTTT.

This clone occurred once. The chain couples TRBV7-6 to TRBJ2-3; 9 bases line up with TRBD2. This CDR3 is 15 amino acids long. Trimming removed 5 bases from V and 3 bases from J; junction bases left unmatched: 6. Germline CDR1 is SGHVS and CDR2 is FNYEAQ. CDR3 loop: CASSAPSGATDTQYF. The CDR3 DNA follows: TGTGCCAGCAGCGCGCCTAGCGGGGCGACAGATACGCAGTATTTT.